This T cell receptor beta chain emerged from a study of shared clonotypes between healthy human individuals. Some clones are missing from TCRdb's copy, which holds only in-frame ones; the method was immunoSEQ multiplex PCR. The sample consists of about 1.1 million clones, around three quarters of them appearing once. The germline CDR1 and CDR2 sequences are SGHTA and FQGNSA. Trimming cost V 3 bases and J 6 bases; bases outside gene matches: 8. The CDR3 runs 15 residues. Source material: memory CD4+ T cells from PBMCs. Subset specified: CD45RA-negative fraction. The gene calls are TRBV7-2 and TRBJ1-1; 9 positions match TRBD1. This clonotype was sampled from a man aged 18 to 29 in good health. Some clones in this sample may be carry-over from other donors' samples. CDR3 loop: CASSFTGTGYAEAFF. CDR3 DNA: TGTGCCAGCAGCTTTACCGGGACAGGGTACGCTGAAGCTTTCTTT.